This passage covers 27 T cell receptor beta chains from one sample sequenced in a study of T cells in Graves' hyperthyroidism and ophthalmopathy. Regions amplified from RNA transcripts were the TCR beta CDR3 regions. First-round RT-PCR targeting the TCR CDR3 was performed with the HTBI primer set. TCRdb re-called the multiplex PCR reads with MiXCR, one entry per CDR3 protein. The sample has just under 750,000 distinct CDR3 sequences; roughly a third are singletons. Specimen: blood. The receptors stem from a woman aged 40 to 55 with Graves' hyperthyroidism.

This clonotype was counted a few times. This chain uses TRBV12-3 or TRBV12-4 with TRBJ2-7; TRBD1 might be the D (5 bases). The CDR3 covers 15 residues. Trimming left V 6 bases short and J 1 base short, with 16 bases between. CDR3 residues: CASSHDSFFSYEQYF. CDR3 coding DNA: TGTGCCAGCAGCCACGACAGCTTTTTTTCCTACGAGCAGTACTTC.

The CDR3 sequence is CASFANSGNTIYF. CDR3 bases: TGTGCCAGCTTCGCGAATTCAGGAAACACCATATATTTT. The genes are TRBV6-1 and TRBJ1-3; D is ambiguous. The CDR3 totals 13 residues. The germline V gene encodes CDR1 MNHNS and CDR2 SASEGT. V lost 8 bases to trimming and J lost 4 bases, with 12 bases between them.

V gene TRBV6-5 combines with J gene TRBJ1-1; D is perhaps TRBD1 (5 bases). Per the germline V gene, CDR1 is MNHEY and CDR2 is SVGAGI. The CDR3 consists of 16 residues. Trimming shortened V by 2 bases and J by 1 base, and 14 bases separated the two germline ends. As DNA, the CDR3 is TGTGCCAGCAGTTACACGACAGAGAGGGAGAACACTGAAGCTTTCTTT. Amino acids: CASSYTTERENTEAFF.

Many counts were recorded for this clonotype. V and J are TRBV7-2 and TRBJ2-7; D gene unclear. Germline CDR1 and CDR2: SGHTA and FQGNSA. CDR3 length: 13 amino acids. The V end lost 3 bases, the J end lost 5 bases, and 11 bases lay between the germline ends. DNA for the CDR3: TGTGCCAGCAGCTTGCTAGTACGACACGAGCAGTACTTC. Its translation: CASSLLVRHEQYF.

This sequence joins TRBV6-5 and TRBJ1-1; tentatively, D is TRBD1 (6 bases). CDR3 length: 16 residues. Per germline, CDR1 MNHEY and CDR2 SVGAGI. The germline V and J ends were trimmed by 6 bases and 1 base, with 18 bases remaining between them. CDR3 coding DNA: TGTGCCAGCAGCCCTTTAGCAGGGGATGGGAACACTGAAGCTTTCTTT. Its protein is CASSPLAGDGNTEAFF.

This chain joins TRBV6-6 and TRBJ1-1; D gene uncertain. This CDR3 has 13 amino acids. The V end lost 5 bases, the J end lost 3 bases, and 10 bases lay between the germline ends. Germline CDR1 and CDR2: MNHNY and SVGAGI (reference sequence). The chain's CDR3 is CASSEYGDTEAFF. For the CDR3, the DNA is TGTGCCAGCAGTGAATACGGGGACACTGAAGCTTTCTTT.

This sequence joins TRBV4-1 and TRBJ1-1; 10 bases align to TRBD1. The CDR3 totals 16 residues. Germline V lookup: CDR1 MGHRA, CDR2 YSYEKL. Germline trimming cut 3 bases from V and 2 bases from J; bases unmatched to any gene: 6. Written as DNA, the CDR3 is TGCGCCAGCAGCCATGGGACAGGGGATAGAAACACTGAAGCTTTCTTT. Translating it yields CASSHGTGDRNTEAFF.

This clonotype was counted at least ten times. One end of the junction varies from germline; a read error may be responsible. The chain has TRBV7-4 and TRBJ2-2; 11 positions match TRBD2. The CDR3 is made up of 19 amino acids. Per the germline V gene, CDR1 is SGHVT and CDR2 is SQSDAQ. This chain's CDR3 is CASSLAGGIKLMNTGELFF. CDR3 bases: TGTGCCAGCAGCCTAGCGGGAGGCATCAAGCTCATGAACACCGGGGAGCTGTTTTTT.

Remarks on this clonotype: At one end the junction does not follow the germline gene, possibly because of a read error. The chain couples TRBV4-1 to TRBJ2-7; possibly TRBD1 for D (7 bases). CDR3 length: 13 amino acids. Germline-derived CDR1 and CDR2 are MGHRA and YSYEKL. The CDR3 sequence: CASSQGGNYEQYF. The DNA of the CDR3 is TGTGCCAGCAGCCAGGGGGGAAACTACGAGCAGTACTTC.

This clonotype occurred many times. The J gene is TRBJ2-5, the V gene TRBV29-1; unclear D gene. CDR1 is SQVTM, CDR2 ANQGSEA, per germline. V was pared by 7 bases and J by 5 bases, with 20 bases between. The length of the CDR3 is 14 residues. The CDR3 here is CSAKLLLMWETQYF. The CDR3 DNA is TGCAGCGCCAAACTACTGCTAATGTGGGAGACCCAGTACTTC. Filled out from reference TRBV29-1 and TRBJ2-5, the complete variable domain reads SAVISQKPSRDICQRGTSLTIQCQVDSQVTMMFWYRQQPGQSLTLIATANQGSEATYESGFVIDKFPISRPNLTFSTLTVSNMSPEDSSIYLCSAKLLLMWETQYFGPGTRLLVL.

This clonotype appeared many times. This chain joins TRBV19 and TRBJ1-5; TRBD1 matches at 8 bases. Trimming took 2 bases from V and 1 from J; bases not matched to a gene: 1. In germline, CDR1 is LNHDA, CDR2 SQIVND (reference sequence). This CDR3 comprises 15 residues. CDR3 nucleotide sequence: TGTGCCAGTAGTATATGGACAGGGAGCAATCAGCCCCAGCATTTT. Its translation is CASSIWTGSNQPQHF.

This clonotype was picked up many times. The CDR3, as DNA: TGCAGTGCTAGAGGGGACAGATACACTGAAGCTTTCTTT. Its translation: CSARGDRYTEAFF. This chain uses TRBV20-1 with TRBJ1-1, with 7 bases aligning to TRBD1. With 1 base clipped from V and 3 bases from J, the junction kept 2 bases outside the gene matches. The V gene's germline CDR1 is DFQATT and CDR2 SNEGSKA (reference sequence). The CDR3 spans 13 residues.

The chain uses TRBV12-3 or TRBV12-4 and TRBJ1-2; the D is unclear. Trimming shortened V by 3 bases and J by 8 bases, and 10 bases separated the two germline ends. The CDR3 consists of 12 residues. CDR3 region: CASSFNPGGYTF. In nucleotides, the CDR3 is TGTGCCAGCAGTTTTAATCCGGGAGGCTACACCTTC.

In its sample, this clonotype was seen a few times. The chain uses TRBV5-6 and TRBJ2-5; either TRBD1 or TRBD2 may fit D (5 bases each). The CDR3 is made up of 12 amino acids. V lost 5 bases, J lost 5 bases, and 10 bases lay in between. The germline V gene encodes CDR1 SGHDT and CDR2 YYEEEE. DNA of the CDR3: TGTGCCAGCAGAGGGGACGGCGAGACCCAGTACTTC. It specifies CASRGDGETQYF.

This clonotype has more than one count but fewer than ten. The chain couples TRBV19 to TRBJ1-3; no clear D gene. The V gene's germline CDR1 is LNHDA and CDR2 SQIVND (reference sequence). V was pared by 7 bases and J by 4 bases, with 11 bases between. The CDR3 extends over 13 amino acids. As DNA, the CDR3 is TGTGCCAGTACTTCCCTTCTGGGAAACACCATATATTTT. Protein product: CASTSLLGNTIYF. The complete variable domain, with remaining parts taken from reference TRBV19 and TRBJ1-3, reads DGGITQSPKYLFRKEGQNVTLSCEQNLNHDAMYWYRQDPGQGLRLIYYSQIVNDFQKGDIAEGYSVSREKKESFPLTVTSAQKNPTAFYLCASTSLLGNTIYFGEGSWLTVV.

Points on this clonotype: Sequence at one end of the junction differs from germline and may be a read error. The genes are TRBV5-1 and TRBJ2-7, with 8 bases fitting TRBD1. Germline CDR1 and CDR2: SGHRS and YFSETQ. The CDR3 consists of 17 residues. The DNA of the CDR3 is TGCGCCAGTAGGGGACAGGTAACCCGTGGAGGGGGCTACAAGCAGTACTTC. It codes for CASRGQVTRGGGYKQYF.

This clonotype was observed many times. The chain has TRBV29-1 and TRBJ1-4; no firm D call. The CDR3 spans 11 residues. The germline V and J ends were trimmed by 5 bases and 3 bases, with 4 bases remaining between them. Germline CDR1 SQVTM, CDR2 ANQGSEA. The CDR3 DNA follows: TGCAGCGTTAGGTCTAATGAAAAACTGTTTTTT. It encodes CSVRSNEKLFF.

This chain uses TRBV29-1 with TRBJ1-1; D not resolved. The CDR3 is 13 residues long. Germline V lookup: CDR1 SQVTM, CDR2 ANQGSEA. The V gene lost 7 bases and the J gene lost 0 bases, with 12 bases spanning the gap. The CDR3 DNA follows: TGCAGCGCCCAAGGGCGCGTGAACACTGAAGCTTTCTTT. It codes for CSAQGRVNTEAFF.

The J gene is TRBJ1-1, the V gene TRBV19, with 7 bases aligning to TRBD1. This CDR3 region has 12 residues. The trim removed 8 bases at V and 11 bases at J, leaving 11 bases unmatched. Per the germline V gene, CDR1 is LNHDA and CDR2 is SQIVND (reference sequence). CDR3 residues: CASAPGGAPAFF. CDR3 DNA: TGTGCCAGTGCCCCAGGGGGGGCGCCGGCTTTCTTT.

The table lists this clonotype with many counts. The J gene is TRBJ2-7, the V gene TRBV12-3 or TRBV12-4; D is perhaps TRBD1 (5 bases). V lost 3 bases and J 0 bases, leaving 9 bases between the germline ends. The CDR3 spans 14 residues. The CDR3 DNA is TGTGCCAGCAGTTTGGGGCAGTCCTCCTACGAGCAGTACTTC. It yields the protein CASSLGQSSYEQYF.

On this clonotype: A much more abundant neighbour one base away suggests this may be a read error. The chain has TRBV19 and TRBJ2-5, with D unresolved. The CDR3 has 14 amino acids. Germline-derived CDR1 and CDR2 are LNHDA and SQIVND (reference sequence). The CDR3 loop reads CAGSMSPSWETQYF. DNA for the CDR3: TGTGCCGGTAGTATGTCACCGAGCTGGGAGACCCAGTACTTC. Combining the CDR3 with reference TRBV19 and TRBJ2-5 gives the whole variable domain DGGITQSPKYLFRKEGQNVTLSCEQNLNHDAMYWYRQDPGQGLRLIYYSQIVNDFQKGDIAEGYSVSREKKESFPLTVTSAQKNPTAFYLCAGSMSPSWETQYFGPGTRLLVL.

This sequence joins TRBV5-1 and TRBJ1-4, with D uncertain. The CDR3 covers 13 residues. Trimming stripped 4 bases from V and 7 bases from J, with 11 bases between. CDR1 and CDR2 (germline): SGHRS, YFSETQ. The chain's CDR3 is CASSMAGGEKLFF. DNA of the CDR3: TGCGCCAGCAGCATGGCGGGAGGTGAAAAACTGTTTTTT.

There are a few counts of this clonotype. The rearrangement joins TRBV14 to TRBJ2-7; D uncertain. V was trimmed by 7 bases and J by 3 bases, leaving 16 bases between them. Germline CDR1 SGHDN, CDR2 FVKESK. The CDR3 extends over 14 amino acids. The CDR3: CASNHPSRSYEQYF. The CDR3 DNA is TGTGCCAGCAACCACCCCTCGCGGAGCTACGAGCAGTACTTC. The variable domain in full, completed from reference TRBV14 and TRBJ2-7, reads EAGVTQFPSHSVIEKGQTVTLRCDPISGHDNLYWYRRVMGKEIKFLLHFVKESKQDESGMPNNRFLAERTGGTYSTLKVQPAELEDSGVYFCASNHPSRSYEQYFGPGTRLTVT.

This clonotype has a count of ten or more. The V gene is TRBV7-9, the J gene TRBJ1-6, with a possible D match to TRBD1 (5 bases). Germline V lookup: CDR1 SEHNR, CDR2 FQNEAQ (reference sequence). Trimming removed 5 bases at V and 10 bases at J, with 9 bases between. CDR3 length: 12 residues. CDR3 bases: TGTGCCAGCAGCACTACAGGCTCACCCCTCCACTTT. Its protein product is CASSTTGSPLHF.

The chain recombines TRBV29-1 with TRBJ1-2; D uncertain. CDR1 and CDR2 from the germline V gene are SQVTM and ANQGSEA. The CDR3 runs to 14 residues. Trimming left V 4 bases short and J 3 bases short, with 15 bases between. The CDR3: CSVVAFPRDYGYTF. DNA for the CDR3: TGCAGCGTTGTAGCATTTCCTAGGGACTATGGCTACACCTTC.

CDR3 in amino acids: CASSSFTRETQYF. Here the CDR3 DNA reads TGCGCCAGTAGTTCCTTTACAAGGGAGACCCAGTACTTC. The chain has TRBV10-1 and TRBJ2-5; D remains unclear. Germline V gene sequence: CDR1 WNHNN, CDR2 SYGVQD (reference sequence). The CDR3 is 13 amino acids. V lost 9 bases and J 5 bases, leaving 16 bases between the germline ends.

This rearrangement joins TRBV20-1 to TRBJ1-2, with 8 bases identical to TRBD1. With 5 bases clipped from V and 4 bases from J, the junction kept 9 bases outside the gene matches. Germline-derived CDR1 and CDR2 are DFQATT and SNEGSKA (reference sequence). This CDR3 contains 14 residues. CDR3 in amino acids: CSASTYRGAYGYTF. CDR3 DNA sequence: TGCAGTGCTTCAACTTACAGGGGGGCCTATGGCTACACCTTC.